The 28 T cell receptor beta chains below come from one sample, sequenced in a study of control samples from healthy donors and cancer patients. Profiling relied on immunoSEQ multiplex PCR, and the TCRdb table lists in-frame clones only, not all of them. The sample carries around 100,000 clones, about 91% recorded once. Sequencing input: blood. All receptors derive from a woman in her late teens or twenties in good health.

This clone was detected once. CDR3 DNA: TGTGCCACCAGTAGGGGTTCTACCCCGGGGCCCCAAGAGACCCAGTACTTC. It codes for CATSRGSTPGPQETQYF. V and J are TRBV24-1 and TRBJ2-5; TRBD1 or TRBD2 may be the D gene (5 bases each). V lost 6 bases to trimming and J lost 1 base, with 20 bases between them. Per germline, CDR1 KGHDR and CDR2 SFDVKD. This CDR3 comprises 17 residues.

The chain recombines TRBV6-5 with TRBJ1-2, with D possibly matching TRBD1 (5 bases). The CDR3 is 13 amino acids. Germline CDR1 is MNHEY and CDR2 is SVGAGI. Trimming cost V 0 bases and J 6 bases, with 8 bases left between them. For the CDR3, the DNA is TGTGCCAGCAGTTACTCGCAGGGTAATGGCTACACCTTC. It specifies CASSYSQGNGYTF.

The rearrangement uses TRBV19 and TRBJ2-7; possible D gene TRBD1, 5 bases. The CDR3 has 13 residues. Per the germline V gene, CDR1 is LNHDA and CDR2 is SQIVND (reference sequence). V lost 4 bases and J lost 4, with 11 bases in between. CDR3 amino acids: CASSSPGKYEQYF. The CDR3 DNA follows: TGTGCCAGTAGTAGCCCAGGGAAGTACGAGCAGTACTTC. The full variable domain, its missing parts supplied by reference TRBV19 and TRBJ2-7, is DGGITQSPKYLFRKEGQNVTLSCEQNLNHDAMYWYRQDPGQGLRLIYYSQIVNDFQKGDIAEGYSVSREKKESFPLTVTSAQKNPTAFYLCASSSPGKYEQYFGPGTRLTVT.

The rearrangement joins TRBV9 to TRBJ1-2, with D maybe TRBD1 (6 bases). V was cut by 4 bases and J by 8 bases, with 15 bases left in between. This CDR3 contains 13 residues. CDR1 and CDR2 (germline): SGDLS, YYNGEE. Here the CDR3 DNA reads TGTGCCAGCAGCCCCCAGGGAGGGGGGGGCTACACCTTC. Amino acids: CASSPQGGGGYTF.

The chain uses TRBV24-1 and TRBJ2-7; no clear D. CDR3 length equals 13 residues. Germline CDR1 KGHDR, CDR2 SFDVKD. V lost 3 bases, J lost 5 bases, and 10 bases lay in between. The CDR3 loop reads CATSDLGYHEQYF. The CDR3 DNA reads TGTGCCACCAGTGATCTGGGATATCACGAGCAGTACTTC.

The chain couples TRBV4-3 to TRBJ1-2, with 10 nucleotides matching TRBD1. The trim removed 1 base at V and 8 bases at J, leaving 4 bases unmatched. The CDR3 spans 14 residues. CDR1 is LGHNA, CDR2 YSLEER, per germline. The DNA for the CDR3 is TGCGCCAGCAGCCAAGGTGACAGGGGGCGAGGCTACACCTTC. Translation: CASSQGDRGRGYTF.

The chain uses TRBV9 and TRBJ2-2; 7 bases are a match to TRBD1. V lost 1 base and J lost 4; bases outside the gene matches: 16. The CDR3 length is 19 residues. Germline CDR1 is SGDLS and CDR2 is YYNGEE. This chain's CDR3 is CASSVTHFLGQKITGELFF. The CDR3 DNA reads TGTGCCAGCAGCGTAACTCACTTCTTGGGACAGAAAATCACCGGGGAGCTGTTTTTT.

The gene calls are TRBV27 and TRBJ2-3; 8 nucleotides line up with TRBD2. This CDR3 is built from 15 residues. The ends lost 5 bases at V and 2 bases at J; junction bases unmatched: 6. Germline CDR1 and CDR2: MNHEY and SMNVEV (reference sequence). The CDR3 loop is CASSEAGEATDTQYF. As DNA, the CDR3 is TGTGCCAGCAGTGAAGCGGGAGAAGCCACAGATACGCAGTATTTT.

The J gene is TRBJ2-7, the V gene TRBV5-4, with D uncertain. The CDR3 is made up of 14 amino acids. Germline-derived CDR1 and CDR2 are SGHNT and YYREEE (reference sequence). The V and J ends lost 0 bases and 1 base respectively, with 8 bases between them. CDR3 in DNA: TGTGCCAGCAGCTTGGTTGGCGGTTCCTACGAGCAGTACTTC. Its translation is CASSLVGGSYEQYF.

The chain joins TRBV5-4 to TRBJ2-5; 13 nucleotides match TRBD2. This CDR3 region has 16 residues. V dropped 4 bases and J dropped 4; count of bases not matched to a gene: 7. Per the germline V gene, CDR1 is SGHNT and CDR2 is YYREEE (reference sequence). In DNA, the CDR3 is TGTGCCAGCAGCACCCCGGGACTAGCGGGATCAGAGACCCAGTACTTC. The encoded protein is CASSTPGLAGSETQYF.

The J gene is TRBJ1-5, the V gene TRBV28, with D hard to call. Germline V CDR1 and CDR2: MDHEN, SYDVKM. The ends were cut back, 8 bases at V and 0 bases at J, with 5 bases in the middle. This CDR3 spans 12 amino acids. CDR3 nucleotide sequence: TGTGCCAGCTGGGGTAGCAATCAGCCCCAGCATTTT. Residues: CASWGSNQPQHF.

The chain couples TRBV28 to TRBJ2-1; TRBD1 or TRBD2 may be the D gene (5 bases each). Germline CDR1 and CDR2: MDHEN and SYDVKM. The CDR3 sequence is 13 residues long. V was clipped by 4 bases and J by 8 bases, with 12 bases between them. The CDR3: CASSYRPGDEQFF. The CDR3 coding sequence is TGTGCCAGCAGTTACAGGCCCGGGGATGAGCAGTTCTTC.

Only one count was recorded for this clone. V is TRBV7-8 and J is TRBJ1-1, with TRBD1 identical over 7 bases. V trimming: 1 base; J trimming: 5 bases; junction bases outside the gene matches: 4. Germline V lookup: CDR1 SGHVS, CDR2 FQNEAQ. The CDR3 has 14 amino acids. The CDR3 sequence is CASSLDLGQTEAFF. CDR3 DNA: TGTGCCAGCAGCTTAGATTTGGGACAGACTGAAGCTTTCTTT.

The V call is TRBV5-1, the J call TRBJ2-7, with 9 nucleotides matching TRBD2. Germline V CDR1 and CDR2: SGHRS, YFSETQ. Losses at the gene ends were 4 bases for V and 6 bases for J; bases not matched to a gene: 14. The length of the CDR3 is 16 residues. CDR3 DNA: TGCGCCAGCAGCCTAACAGGGACTAGCAAAACGGGCGAGCAGTACTTC. Its translation is CASSLTGTSKTGEQYF.

The V gene is TRBV10-3, the J gene TRBJ1-5, with TRBD1 matching over 7 bases. With 2 bases clipped from V and 7 bases from J, the junction kept 11 bases outside the gene matches. Germline-derived CDR1 and CDR2 are ENHRY and SYGVKD. The CDR3 spans 16 residues. Here the CDR3 reads CAISERGQAMGQPQHF. CDR3 nucleotides: TGTGCCATCAGTGAGAGGGGGCAGGCGATGGGGCAGCCCCAGCATTTT.

The sample holds one count of this clone. This chain joins TRBV24-1 and TRBJ2-3; TRBD1 is a possible D gene (6 bases). This CDR3 has 15 amino acids. The ends were cut back, 3 bases at V and 4 bases at J, with 13 bases in the middle. Germline CDR1 reads KGHDR; CDR2 reads SFDVKD. In DNA form, the CDR3 reads TGTGCCACCAGTGATCCGGGACAAGGGGCAGATACGCAGTATTTT. It yields the protein CATSDPGQGADTQYF.

This clone came up once. The chain recombines TRBV11-2 with TRBJ1-5; D unresolved. The CDR3 spans 12 residues. Germline values: CDR1 SGHAT, CDR2 FQNNGV. V was clipped by 2 bases and J by 3 bases, with 2 bases between them. Here the CDR3 reads CASSLYNQPQHF. In nucleotides, the CDR3 is TGTGCCAGCAGCTTATACAATCAGCCCCAGCATTTT. Full variable domain (missing parts from reference TRBV11-2 and TRBJ1-5): EAGVAQSPRYKIIEKRQSVAFWCNPISGHATLYWYQQILGQGPKLLIQFQNNGVVDDSQLPKDRFSAERLKGVDSTLKIQPAKLEDSAVYLCASSLYNQPQHFGDGTRLSIL.

This rearrangement joins TRBV5-1 to TRBJ1-1; a weak D match, TRBD1 (5 bases). This CDR3 is 15 amino acids long. Germline values: CDR1 SGHRS, CDR2 YFSETQ. The germline V and J ends were trimmed by 4 bases and 3 bases, with 16 bases remaining between them. This CDR3 is CASSPQRGSDTEAFF. CDR3 nucleotide sequence: TGCGCCAGCAGCCCACAACGGGGGTCGGACACTGAAGCTTTCTTT.

The rearrangement links TRBV9 to TRBJ2-7, with a tentative D call TRBD2 (6 bases). The germline CDR1 and CDR2 sequences are SGDLS and YYNGEE. CDR3 length: 13 amino acids. Trimming pared 3 bases from V and 7 bases from J, leaving 14 bases between. CDR3 DNA: TGTGCCAGCAGCGGCCCCGCGGGGAAGGAGCAGTACTTC. Residues: CASSGPAGKEQYF. Drawing the rest from reference TRBV9 and TRBJ2-7, the complete variable domain is DSGVTQTPKHLITATGQRVTLRCSPRSGDLSVYWYQQSLDQGLQFLIQYYNGEERAKGNILERFSAQQFPDLHSELNLSSLELGDSALYFCASSGPAGKEQYFGPGTRLTVT.

CDR3 DNA: TGTGCCAGCAGCCCCCGGACTAGCGGGGGCACAGATACGCAGTATTTT. Protein product: CASSPRTSGGTDTQYF. V usage is TRBV3-1 (or the pseudogene TRBV3-2) and J usage is TRBJ2-3; TRBD2 matches at 12 bases. Germline V gene lookup returns CDR1 LGHDT and CDR2 YNNKEL (reference sequence). V dropped 4 bases and J dropped 1; count of bases not matched to a gene: 3. This CDR3 is built from 16 residues.

V and J are TRBV9 and TRBJ2-3; D could derive from TRBD1 or TRBD2 (5 bases each). The CDR3 has 16 residues. CDR1 and CDR2 (germline): SGDLS, YYNGEE. V was trimmed by 0 bases and J by 2 bases, leaving 13 bases between them. CDR3 sequence: CASSVESGTLTDTQYF. The CDR3 DNA reads TGTGCCAGCAGCGTAGAATCTGGGACCCTCACAGATACGCAGTATTTT.

The J gene is TRBJ2-1, the V gene TRBV2, with TRBD2 as a possible D gene (5 bases). Trimming shortened V by 7 bases and J by 5 bases, and 15 bases separated the two germline ends. Germline lookup yields CDR1 SNHLY and CDR2 FYNNEI. This CDR3 comprises 14 residues. CDR3 coding DNA: TGTGCCAGCAAAATGGGCGGGCTAGACAATGAGCAGTTCTTC. Protein sequence: CASKMGGLDNEQFF.

The chain employs TRBV27 and TRBJ2-1; 7 bases match TRBD1. The CDR3 loop spans 15 amino acids. Germline V gives CDR1 MNHEY, CDR2 SMNVEV (reference sequence). The junction had 12 bases not matched to a gene; V was cut back by 5 bases and J by 8 bases. The CDR3 loop reads CASSLTQGLEDEQFF. Here the CDR3 DNA reads TGTGCCAGCAGTCTTACACAGGGGCTCGAGGATGAGCAGTTCTTC.

This clone has only one observation. The rearrangement joins TRBV3-1 (or the pseudogene TRBV3-2) to TRBJ1-6; possible D gene TRBD1, 5 bases. This CDR3 has 14 amino acids. Germline assignment: CDR1 LGHDT and CDR2 YNNKEL (reference sequence). Between the trimmed V and J ends, which lost 4 bases and 7 bases, there was a span of 11 bases. CDR3 DNA: TGTGCCAGCAGCCCCCGGACACAGAATTCACCCCTCCACTTT. It yields the protein CASSPRTQNSPLHF.

The rearrangement links TRBV7-3 to TRBJ1-1; D is uncertain. The CDR3 sequence is 14 residues long. Germline V gene data show CDR1 as SGHTA and CDR2 as FQGTGA. V dropped 0 bases and J dropped 1 base, with 6 bases sitting between them. The CDR3 is CASSLTRGNTEAFF. Written as DNA, the CDR3 is TGTGCCAGCAGCTTAACGCGGGGGAACACTGAAGCTTTCTTT.

The V gene is TRBV9, the J gene TRBJ1-1; no definite D call. Germline V gives CDR1 SGDLS, CDR2 YYNGEE. This CDR3 has 15 amino acids. V lost 4 bases to trimming and J lost 0 bases, with 13 bases between them. The CDR3 DNA is TGTGCCAGCAGCCCCCCCCGGGCCATGAACACTGAAGCTTTCTTT. It codes for CASSPPRAMNTEAFF.

J is TRBJ1-1 and V is TRBV30; the D is unclear. From germline, CDR1 is GTSNPN and CDR2 SVGIG (reference sequence). The germline V and J ends were trimmed by 2 bases and 3 bases, with 16 bases remaining between them. The CDR3 spans 15 residues. CDR3 nucleotides: TGTGCCTGGAGTCCTCGAGTAAGGCTTGACACTGAAGCTTTCTTT. It yields the protein CAWSPRVRLDTEAFF.

This sequence joins TRBV2 and TRBJ1-3; D possibly corresponds to TRBD1 (5 bases). The germline CDR1 and CDR2 sequences are SNHLY and FYNNEI. The CDR3 sequence is 15 residues long. Trimming pared 4 bases from V and 0 bases from J, leaving 10 bases between. This chain's CDR3 is CASSVGGVSGNTIYF. CDR3 in DNA: TGTGCCAGCAGTGTTGGAGGGGTCTCTGGAAACACCATATATTTT.